This T cell receptor (beta chain) was retrieved from a study of cytomegalovirus exposure and HLA in healthy donors. In germline, CDR1 is MNHEY, CDR2 SVGAGI. The CDR3 spans 13 residues. V shed 7 bases and J shed 1 base, with 9 bases lying between them. Sequencing used immunoSEQ multiplex PCR; TCRdb keeps in-frame clones, though not all of them. Found here are more than 85,000 clones, roughly 87% of them singletons; the top ten hold around 1.8%. Material for sequencing was PBMCs. The clonotype originates from a woman aged 18-29 years in good health and CMV-seronegative. V gene TRBV6-5 combines with J gene TRBJ2-3; no reliable D call. The CDR3 is CASKFSGTDTQYF. The CDR3 DNA follows: TGTGCCAGCAAGTTCAGCGGCACAGATACGCAGTATTTT.